This T cell receptor beta chain stems from a study of control samples from healthy donors and cancer patients. TCRdb's copy holds only in-frame clones and misses some; the assay was immunoSEQ multiplex PCR. The data contain some 130,000 clones, 90% of them singletons. V shed 4 bases, J shed 0 bases, and the junction held 6 bases outside the gene matches. Germline V lookup: CDR1 SGHVS, CDR2 FNYEAQ. The CDR3 totals 16 residues. This TCR derives from a man aged 40-50 years in good health. The sequenced sample was blood. The chain combines TRBV7-6 with TRBJ1-3, with 7 bases lining up with TRBD1. The CDR3 DNA reads TGTGCCAGCAGCTCCAAGGACAGGAACTCTGGAAACACCATATATTTT. Translating gives CASSSKDRNSGNTIYF.